The present T cell receptor (beta chain) was sequenced within a study of graft-versus-host responses after intestinal transplantation. Study-level information: All recipients were given anti-thymocyte globulin induction, and tacrolimus and steroids were then administered for 2 to 3 years.

The protocol was immunoSEQ multiplex PCR, while the TCRdb copy is restricted to in-frame clones and leaves out a portion. The sample lists 85,000 to 100,000 clones, 92% occurring once. A note on this clone: No antigen is known for it.

This clonotype was sampled from a human donor who received an intestinal transplant. The source was unstimulated CD4+ T cells sorted from spleen or lymph node cells, collected before intestinal transplant.

CDR3 region: CASSLEGAGETYNEQFF. In DNA form, the CDR3 reads TGTGCCAGCAGTTTAGAAGGGGCGGGAGAGACCTACAATGAGCAGTTCTTC. This chain joins TRBV28 and TRBJ2-1; TRBD2 matches at 7 bases. This CDR3 spans 17 amino acids. The V gene's germline CDR1 is MDHEN and CDR2 SYDVKM. V lost 2 bases and J lost 2; bases outside the gene matches: 9.